The 19 T cell receptor beta chains presented below share a single source sample, sequenced in a study of blood T cells in healthy people across ages. The second PCR ran about 6 to 11 cycles with a sample-barcoded 5' primer and J-beta primers. TCRdb analysed the 5' RACE reads with MiXCR anew, one entry per CDR3 protein. The sample gives some 1.1 million distinct CDR3 sequences, under 40% of which show up once; around 12% is in the top ten. Sample: blood. The receptor set was obtained from a man aged 18 to 30 in good health.

V usage is TRBV12-5 and J usage is TRBJ2-1, with 8 bases that match TRBD2. The germline V gene has CDR1 LGHNT and CDR2 FRNRAP. The CDR3 covers 14 residues. V gave up 5 bases and J gave up 6 bases; unmatched junction bases: 6. CDR3 amino acids: CASGVSGGSNEQFF. The CDR3 DNA reads as TGTGCTAGTGGTGTGTCGGGGGGGAGCAATGAGCAGTTCTTC.

The J gene is TRBJ2-3, the V gene TRBV20-1; 10 bases agree with TRBD2. Trimming removed 3 bases from V and 2 bases from J; junction bases left unmatched: 5. The CDR3 loop spans 15 amino acids. The germline V gene has CDR1 DFQATT and CDR2 SNEGSKA (reference sequence). The CDR3: CSASLSGGITDTQYF. CDR3 sequence (DNA): TGCAGTGCTAGTCTTAGCGGGGGGATCACAGATACGCAGTATTTT.

The chain links TRBV7-2 to TRBJ1-5; no clear D gene. The CDR3 totals 15 residues. Trimming removed 5 bases from V and 0 bases from J, with 11 bases in between. CDR1 and CDR2 from the germline V gene are SGHTA and FQGNSA. CDR3 DNA: TGTGCCAGCAGCAAACGGGAGCATAGCAATCAGCCCCAGCATTTT. It encodes CASSKREHSNQPQHF.

This rearrangement joins TRBV11-2 to TRBJ2-1, with a weak D call TRBD2 (6 bases). The V end was cut by 0 bases, the J end by 6 bases, with 12 bases between. Germline V gene lookup returns CDR1 SGHAT and CDR2 FQNNGV. The CDR3 totals 15 residues. The CDR3 loop is CASSLDRGSGNEQFF. CDR3 nucleotides: TGTGCCAGCAGCTTAGATCGTGGTAGCGGCAATGAGCAGTTCTTC.

This clonotype appeared a few times. V gene TRBV27 combines with J gene TRBJ2-3, with a weak D call TRBD2 (6 bases). Trimming cost V 2 bases and J 4 bases, with 10 bases left between them. This CDR3 spans 14 amino acids. Germline V CDR1 and CDR2: MNHEY, SMNVEV (reference sequence). CDR3: CASSLIAGSDTQYF. The CDR3 DNA is TGTGCCAGCAGTTTAATCGCGGGATCAGATACGCAGTATTTT.

This clonotype was found a few times. CDR3 loop: CASSQDGRTGGKKGNQPQHF. CDR3 bases: TGTGCCAGCAGCCAAGACGGGAGGACAGGGGGCAAAAAGGGCAATCAGCCCCAGCATTTT. The chain carries TRBV4-2 and TRBJ1-5, with 11 positions matching TRBD1. CDR1 is LGHNA and CDR2 is YNFKEQ in the germline V gene. Trimming removed 0 bases from V and 2 bases from J; junction bases left unmatched: 12. The CDR3 is made up of 20 amino acids.

This rearrangement joins TRBV15 to TRBJ2-3; a weak D match, TRBD1 (6 bases). This CDR3 region has 13 residues. Trimming removed 6 bases from V and 4 bases from J, with 11 bases in between. Germline lookup yields CDR1 LNHNV and CDR2 YYDKDF (reference sequence). The DNA for the CDR3 is TGTGCCACCAGAAATCCAGGGGCAGATACGCAGTATTTT. Translation: CATRNPGADTQYF.

A word on this clonotype: An end of the junction differs from the germline gene, which may be a read error. The V and J genes are TRBV29-1 and TRBJ2-4; D remains unclear. Germline-derived CDR1 and CDR2 are SQVTM and ANQGSEA. There are 14 residues in the CDR3. CDR3 in amino acids: CSVEHPGAKNIQYF. As DNA, the CDR3 is TGCAGCGTTGAACATCCAGGAGCCAAAAACATTCAGTACTTT.

This clonotype was seen a few times. The rearrangement uses TRBV20-1 and TRBJ1-2; TRBD1 is a possible D gene (5 bases). Germline lookup yields CDR1 DFQATT and CDR2 SNEGSKA (reference sequence). V was cut by 0 bases and J by 7 bases, with 12 bases left in between. The CDR3 loop spans 13 amino acids. The CDR3 nucleotides are TGCAGTGCTAGAGATAGGGTGGGGGGTGGCTACACCTTC. Translated: CSARDRVGGGYTF.

The chain employs TRBV28 and TRBJ1-6; TRBD1 might be the D (5 bases). Germline V gene sequence: CDR1 MDHEN, CDR2 SYDVKM. The CDR3 consists of 11 residues. Trimming took off 6 bases at V and 9 bases at J, with 6 bases between the two ends. The CDR3 bases are TGTGCCAGCAGGGGGGTTTCACCCCTCCACTTT. This codes for CASRGVSPLHF.

This sequence joins TRBV18 and TRBJ2-5; 8 bases agree with TRBD2. Germline values: CDR1 KGHSH, CDR2 LQKENI. The V segment lost 5 bases and the J segment 11 bases; nucleotides outside the gene matches: 19. The CDR3 consists of 16 residues. The CDR3 bases are TGTGCCAGCTCAGGCCCGCCGGGACTAGGCTACAATGAGCAGTACTTC. As protein: CASSGPPGLGYNEQYF.

The DNA of the CDR3 is TGTGCCACCAGTGATTTGCGAAACACAGATACGCAGTATTTT. Its protein product is CATSDLRNTDTQYF. This rearrangement joins TRBV24-1 to TRBJ2-3; D is unresolved. CDR3 size: 14 residues. V lost 0 bases and J 2 bases, leaving 5 bases between the germline ends. The germline V gene has CDR1 KGHDR and CDR2 SFDVKD.

V and J are TRBV2 and TRBJ1-1; no clear D gene. This CDR3 is built from 14 residues. Germline CDR1 SNHLY, CDR2 FYNNEI. The CDR3 reads CAVHGTAPFPEAFF. The DNA for the CDR3 is TGTGCAGTACATGGTACAGCCCCTTTCCCTGAAGCTTTCTTT.

This clonotype was counted a few times. The rearrangement joins TRBV7-9 to TRBJ2-1, with 9 positions matching TRBD1. Trimming cost V 5 bases and J 5 bases; bases outside gene matches: 4. Germline CDR1 SEHNR, CDR2 FQNEAQ (reference sequence). The CDR3 runs 14 residues. The DNA for the CDR3 is TGTGCCAGCAGCACGGACAGGGGAAACAATGAGCAGTTCTTC. Protein sequence: CASSTDRGNNEQFF.

In the case of this clonotype: This may be a read error: a much more frequent sequence differs by one nucleotide. V gene TRBV29-1 combines with J gene TRBJ2-1, with D tentatively TRBD2 (6 bases). The CDR3 has 13 amino acids. V lost 5 bases to trimming and J lost 5 bases, with 13 bases between them. Germline loops: CDR1 SQVTM, CDR2 ANQGSEA. The CDR3 sequence is CSVSGGANNEQFF. CDR3 nucleotide sequence: TGCAGCGTTAGCGGCGGGGCCAACAATGAGCAGTTCTTC.

This chain links TRBV24-1 with TRBJ2-3; 7 nucleotides match TRBD1. The CDR3 has 15 amino acids. Germline lookup yields CDR1 KGHDR and CDR2 SFDVKD. Trimming removed 4 bases from V and 5 bases from J; junction bases left unmatched: 8. The CDR3 reads CATSDVTGSKDTQYF. CDR3 sequence (DNA): TGTGCCACCAGTGACGTGACAGGGTCCAAAGATACGCAGTATTTT.

This clonotype came up a few times. The chain combines TRBV6-1 with TRBJ1-6; a weak D match, TRBD1 (6 bases). The CDR3 length is 14 residues. The germline CDR1 and CDR2 sequences are MNHNS and SASEGT. Trimming shortened V by 6 bases and J by 7 bases, and 13 bases separated the two germline ends. The CDR3 DNA is TGTGCCAGCAGAAATGGACAGTACAATTCACCCCTCCACTTT. Its translation is CASRNGQYNSPLHF.

The rearrangement joins TRBV11-2 to TRBJ2-1; D remains ambiguous. The CDR3 spans 13 residues. Trimming removed 1 base from V and 9 bases from J, with 10 bases in between. The germline V gene encodes CDR1 SGHAT and CDR2 FQNNGV. CDR3 loop: CASSLGVTGEQFF. The CDR3 bases are TGTGCCAGCAGCTTAGGGGTTACCGGTGAGCAGTTCTTC.

The chain employs TRBV12-3 or TRBV12-4 and TRBJ2-1; D may be TRBD2 (5 bases). The V end was cut by 6 bases, the J end by 14 bases, with 17 bases between. The CDR3 is 12 residues long. The CDR3 region is CASRAEGISEFF. In nucleotides, the CDR3 is TGTGCCAGCAGGGCCGAGGGTATTTCCGAGTTCTTC.